The clone carrying this T cell receptor beta chain appeared once. The sample comes from a study of CD8 T cells in Susac syndrome. Random hexamers were used to reverse transcribe the RNA input (0.5 to 1 ug). Amplification of TCR beta CDR3 was carried out by immunoSEQ multiplex PCR, which covered 54 Vbeta and 13 Jbeta segments. TCRdb re-called the immunoSEQ multiplex PCR reads through MiXCR, storing one row per CDR3 protein. The profile shows roughly 130,000 distinct CDR3 sequences, roughly 96% of them singletons. The CDR3 contains 11 residues. V was cut by 3 bases and J by 9 bases, with 9 bases left in between. Germline CDR1 and CDR2: DFQATT and SNEGSKA (reference sequence).

The source of this sequence is a human donor in good health. This chain connects TRBV20-1 to TRBJ2-1, with D unresolved. The material sequenced was CD4+ T cells from PBMCs. The CDR3 is CSASSATEQFF. In DNA, the CDR3 is TGCAGTGCTAGCTCAGCGACTGAGCAGTTCTTC.